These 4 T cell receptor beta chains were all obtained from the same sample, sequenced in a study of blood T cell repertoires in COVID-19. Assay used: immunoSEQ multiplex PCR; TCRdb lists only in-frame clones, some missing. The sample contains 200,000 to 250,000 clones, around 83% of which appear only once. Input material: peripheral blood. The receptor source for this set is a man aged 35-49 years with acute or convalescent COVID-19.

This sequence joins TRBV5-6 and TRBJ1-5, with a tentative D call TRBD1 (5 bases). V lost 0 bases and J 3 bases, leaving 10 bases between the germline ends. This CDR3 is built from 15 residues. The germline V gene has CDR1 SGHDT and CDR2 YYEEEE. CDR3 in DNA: TGTGCCAGCAGCTTGGGGTGGGGGGTCAATCAGCCCCAGCATTTT. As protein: CASSLGWGVNQPQHF. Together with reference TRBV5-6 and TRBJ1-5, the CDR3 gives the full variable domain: DAGVTQSPTHLIKTRGQQVTLRCSPKSGHDTVSWYQQALGQGPQFIFQYYEEEERQRGNFPDRFSGHQFPNYSSELNVNALLLGDSALYLCASSLGWGVNQPQHFGDGTRLSIL.

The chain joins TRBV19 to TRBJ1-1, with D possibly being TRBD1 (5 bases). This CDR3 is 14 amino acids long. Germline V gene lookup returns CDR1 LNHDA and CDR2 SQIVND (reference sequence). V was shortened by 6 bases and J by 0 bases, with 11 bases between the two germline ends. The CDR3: CASSHGGLNTEAFF. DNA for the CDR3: TGTGCCAGTAGCCACGGGGGTCTGAACACTGAAGCTTTCTTT. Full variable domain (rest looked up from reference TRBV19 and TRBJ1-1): DGGITQSPKYLFRKEGQNVTLSCEQNLNHDAMYWYRQDPGQGLRLIYYSQIVNDFQKGDIAEGYSVSREKKESFPLTVTSAQKNPTAFYLCASSHGGLNTEAFFGQGTRLTVV.

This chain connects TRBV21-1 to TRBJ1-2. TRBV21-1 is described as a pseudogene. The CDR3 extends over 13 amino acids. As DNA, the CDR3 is TGTGCCAGCAACGGGAGGGGAGGCTATGGCTACACCTTC. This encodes CASNGRGGYGYTF.

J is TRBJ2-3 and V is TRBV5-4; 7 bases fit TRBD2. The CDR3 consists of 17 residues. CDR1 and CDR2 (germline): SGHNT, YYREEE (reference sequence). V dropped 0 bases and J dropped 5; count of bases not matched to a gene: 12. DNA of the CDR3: TGTGCCAGCAGCTTGGACCTCGGGACTAATGGGGGAGATACGCAGTATTTT. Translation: CASSLDLGTNGGDTQYF.